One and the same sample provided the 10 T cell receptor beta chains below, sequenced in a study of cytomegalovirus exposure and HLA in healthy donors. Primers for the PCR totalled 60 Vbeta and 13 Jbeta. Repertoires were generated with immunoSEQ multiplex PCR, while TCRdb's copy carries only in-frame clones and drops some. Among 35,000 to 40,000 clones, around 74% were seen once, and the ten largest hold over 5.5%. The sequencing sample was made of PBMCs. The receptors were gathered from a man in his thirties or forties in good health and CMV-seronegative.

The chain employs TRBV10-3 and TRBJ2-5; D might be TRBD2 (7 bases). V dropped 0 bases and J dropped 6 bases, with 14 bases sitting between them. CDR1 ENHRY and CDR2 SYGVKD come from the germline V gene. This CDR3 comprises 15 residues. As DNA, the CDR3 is TGTGCCATCAGTGAGTCGGGGGGGGCCGCACAGACCCAGTACTTC. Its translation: CAISESGGAAQTQYF.

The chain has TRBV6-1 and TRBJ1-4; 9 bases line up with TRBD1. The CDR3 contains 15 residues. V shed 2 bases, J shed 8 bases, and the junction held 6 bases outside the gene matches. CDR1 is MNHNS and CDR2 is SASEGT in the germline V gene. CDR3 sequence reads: CASSESGTGWEKLFF. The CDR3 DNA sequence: TGTGCCAGCAGTGAAAGCGGGACAGGGTGGGAAAAACTGTTTTTT.

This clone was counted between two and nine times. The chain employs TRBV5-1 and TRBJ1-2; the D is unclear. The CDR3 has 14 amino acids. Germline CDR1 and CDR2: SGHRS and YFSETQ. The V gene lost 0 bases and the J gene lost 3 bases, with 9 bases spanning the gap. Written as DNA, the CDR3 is TGCGCCAGCAGCTTGGGAGCTCAGGACTATGGCTACACCTTC. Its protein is CASSLGAQDYGYTF.

This CDR3 is CASSVVAGAYTEAFF. The DNA for the CDR3 is TGTGCCAGCAGCGTAGTGGCAGGGGCCTACACTGAAGCTTTCTTT. The J gene is TRBJ1-1, the V gene TRBV9; D may be TRBD1 (6 bases). The CDR3 has 15 residues. Germline CDR1 reads SGDLS; CDR2 reads YYNGEE. Trimming took off 0 bases at V and 3 bases at J, with 12 bases between the two ends.

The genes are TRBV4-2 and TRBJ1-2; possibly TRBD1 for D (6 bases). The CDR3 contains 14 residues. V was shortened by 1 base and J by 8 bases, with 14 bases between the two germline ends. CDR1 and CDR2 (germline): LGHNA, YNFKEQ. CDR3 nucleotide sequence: TGTGCCAGCAGCCAAGGGCAGGGGAGTGGAGGCTACACCTTC. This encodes CASSQGQGSGGYTF.

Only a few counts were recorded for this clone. The CDR3 here is CASSSVNTEAFF. The CDR3 bases are TGTGCCAGCAGTTCGGTTAACACTGAAGCTTTCTTT. V gene TRBV6-6 combines with J gene TRBJ1-1; D remains ambiguous. The germline V and J ends were trimmed by 4 bases and 2 bases, with 5 bases remaining between them. Germline loops: CDR1 MNHNY, CDR2 SVGAGI (reference sequence). The CDR3 consists of 12 residues.

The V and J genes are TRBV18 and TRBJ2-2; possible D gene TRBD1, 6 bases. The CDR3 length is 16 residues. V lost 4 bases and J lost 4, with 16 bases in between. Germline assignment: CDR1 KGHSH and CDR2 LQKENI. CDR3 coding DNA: TGTGCCAGCTCACAGGGGATGGGACAAGCCACCGGGGAGCTGTTTTTT. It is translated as CASSQGMGQATGELFF.

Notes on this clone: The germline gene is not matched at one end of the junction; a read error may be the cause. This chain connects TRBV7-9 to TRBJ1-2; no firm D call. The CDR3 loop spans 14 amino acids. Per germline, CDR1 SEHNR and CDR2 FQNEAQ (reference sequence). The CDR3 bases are TGTGCCAGCAGCTCCGAGACACCGACCTATGGCTACCCCTTC. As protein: CASSSETPTYGYPF.

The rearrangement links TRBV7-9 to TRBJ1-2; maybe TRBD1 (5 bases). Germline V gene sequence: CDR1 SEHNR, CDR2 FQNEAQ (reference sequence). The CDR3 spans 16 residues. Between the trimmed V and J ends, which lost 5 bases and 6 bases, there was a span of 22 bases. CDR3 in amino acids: CASSPPGEGQLNGYTF. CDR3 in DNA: TGTGCCAGCAGCCCCCCCGGGGAGGGGCAATTGAATGGCTACACCTTC. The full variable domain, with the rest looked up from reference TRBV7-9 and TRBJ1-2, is DTGVSQNPRHKITKRGQNVTFRCDPISEHNRLYWYRQTLGQGPEFLTYFQNEAQLEKSRLLSDRFSAERPKGSFSTLEIQRTEQGDSAMYLCASSPPGEGQLNGYTFGSGTRLTVV.

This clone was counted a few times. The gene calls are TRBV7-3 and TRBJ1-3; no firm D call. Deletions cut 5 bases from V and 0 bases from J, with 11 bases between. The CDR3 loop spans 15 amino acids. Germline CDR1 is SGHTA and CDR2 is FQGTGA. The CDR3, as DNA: TGTGCCAGCAGCCTGGACTGGACCTCTGGAAACACCATATATTTT. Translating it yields CASSLDWTSGNTIYF.